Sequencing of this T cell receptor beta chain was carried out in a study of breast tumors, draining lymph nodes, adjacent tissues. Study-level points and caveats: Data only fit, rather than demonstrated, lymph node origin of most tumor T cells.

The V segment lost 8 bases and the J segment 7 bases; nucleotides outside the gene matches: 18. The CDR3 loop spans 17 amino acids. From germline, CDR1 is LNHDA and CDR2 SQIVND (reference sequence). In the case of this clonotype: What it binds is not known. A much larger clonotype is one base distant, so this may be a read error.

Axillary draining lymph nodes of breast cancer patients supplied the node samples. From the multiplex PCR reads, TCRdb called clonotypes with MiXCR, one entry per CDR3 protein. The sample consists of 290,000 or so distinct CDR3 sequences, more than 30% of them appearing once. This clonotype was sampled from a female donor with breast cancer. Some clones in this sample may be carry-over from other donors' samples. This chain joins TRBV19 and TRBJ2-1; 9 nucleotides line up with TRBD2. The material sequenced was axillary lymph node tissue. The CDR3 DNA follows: TGTGCCAGTGGGTCCCCCCGACTAGCGGCCGAGGGGAATGAGCAGTTCTTC. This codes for CASGSPRLAAEGNEQFF. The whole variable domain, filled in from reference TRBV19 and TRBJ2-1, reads DGGITQSPKYLFRKEGQNVTLSCEQNLNHDAMYWYRQDPGQGLRLIYYSQIVNDFQKGDIAEGYSVSREKKESFPLTVTSAQKNPTAFYLCASGSPRLAAEGNEQFFGPGTRLTVL.